The rows below give T cell receptor beta chains drawn from one sample of a study of blood T cell repertoires in COVID-19. The table came from immunoSEQ multiplex PCR; TCRdb's copy has only in-frame clones and leaves some out. The sample gives about 250,000 clones, approximately 80% of which show up once; 4.5% to 6% is in the top ten. Sequenced: PBMCs or T cells enriched from blood (not recorded which). All receptors come from a man between 35 and 55 years old who had been exposed to COVID-19. Both conserved end residues are part of each CDR3. D genes are given only for firm matches. The listing skips clone size in some rows; elsewhere it reads once, few, many or a size class.

>few|TRBV3-1/TRBV3-2|NA|TRBJ1-1|14
CASSQTGLGTEAFF
TGTGCCAGCAGTCAAACAGGGCTGGGCACTGAAGCTTTCTTT
>NA|TRBV19|TRBD1|TRBJ1-4|15
CASSKDRGGNEKLFF
TGTGCCAGTAGTAAGGACAGGGGGGGTAATGAAAAACTGTTTTTT
>NA|TRBV12-3/TRBV12-4|NA|TRBJ2-5|13
CASSYYPGETQYF
TGTGCCAGCAGTTACTACCCCGGGGAGACCCAGTACTTC
>once|TRBV30|TRBD1|TRBJ2-5|12
CAWDRGEETQYF
TGTGCCTGGGACAGGGGAGAGGAGACCCAGTACTTC
>NA|TRBV30|NA|TRBJ2-7|12
CAWIRQDYEQYF
TGTGCCTGGATCCGACAGGACTACGAGCAGTACTTC
>NA|TRBV10-1|NA|TRBJ1-2|14
CASSDGQGTYGYTF
TGCGCCAGCAGTGACGGCCAGGGGACCTATGGCTACACCTTC
>NA|TRBV2|TRBD1|TRBJ2-6|16
CASSRDSASGANVLTF
TGTGCCAGCAGTAGGGACAGTGCTTCTGGTGCCAACGTCCTGACTTTC
>NA|TRBV4-1|NA|TRBJ2-3|13
CASSLRITDTQYF
TGCGCCAGCTCCCTACGTATCACAGATACGCAGTATTTT
>NA|TRBV5-1|NA|TRBJ2-1|15
CASSSRGDTYNEQFF
TGCGCCAGCAGCTCACGCGGAGATACCTACAATGAGCAGTTCTTC
>NA|TRBV7-2|NA|TRBJ1-1|15
CASSLVAQVNTEAFF
TGTGCCAGCAGCTTAGTGGCACAGGTGAACACTGAAGCTTTCTTT
>NA|TRBV24-1|NA|TRBJ2-1|15
CATRPTTALTDEQFF
TGTGCCACCAGACCCACGACAGCCCTGACCGATGAGCAGTTCTTC
>many|TRBV19|NA|TRBJ2-7|14
CASSIRPGANEQYF
TGTGCCAGTAGTATTCGGCCAGGGGCTAACGAGCAGTACTTC
>NA|TRBV18|TRBD2|TRBJ2-7|12
CASSREGYEQYF
TGTGCCAGCTCGCGGGAGGGCTACGAGCAGTACTTC
>NA|TRBV7-9|NA|TRBJ2-1|13
CASSLAGGNEQFF
TGTGCCAGCAGCTTAGCAGGGGGCAATGAGCAGTTCTTC
>many|TRBV5-1|NA|TRBJ2-7|18
CASSLRAGTTQRVYEQYF
TGCGCCAGCAGCTTGAGGGCGGGAACCACCCAGAGGGTTTACGAGCAGTACTTC
>few|TRBV5-4|TRBD1|TRBJ2-7|15
CASSLGDRGMNEQYF
TGTGCCAGCAGCTTGGGAGACAGGGGGATGAACGAGCAGTACTTC
>NA|TRBV9|TRBD2|TRBJ2-3|17
CASSAWGLAATTDTQYF
TGTGCCAGCAGCGCGTGGGGACTAGCGGCAACGACAGATACGCAGTATTTT
>once|TRBV2|NA|TRBJ2-6|17
CASSDWTVSSGANVLTF
TGTGCCAGCAGTGACTGGACAGTAAGCTCTGGGGCCAACGTCCTGACTTTC
>NA|TRBV12-3/TRBV12-4|NA|TRBJ1-2|12
CASSATGEGYTF
TGTGCCAGCAGTGCGACAGGAGAAGGCTACACCTTC
>NA|TRBV18|TRBD1|TRBJ1-4|13
CASQGQGNEKLFF
TGTGCCAGCCAGGGACAGGGGAATGAAAAACTGTTTTTT
>NA|TRBV30|TRBD2|TRBJ2-1|11
CAWSGGGEQFF
TGTGCCTGGTCCGGGGGGGGTGAGCAGTTCTTC
>NA|TRBV10-2|TRBD1|TRBJ1-5|16
CASNSDPGQGSQPQHF
TGCGCCAGCAATTCGGACCCGGGACAGGGCAGTCAGCCCCAGCATTTT
>few|TRBV7-6|TRBD2|TRBJ2-2|17
CASSLDGVAGVTGELFF
TGTGCCAGCAGCTTAGATGGGGTAGCGGGAGTCACCGGGGAGCTGTTTTTT
>NA|TRBV30|NA|TRBJ2-3|14
CAWSVTGYADTQYF
TGTGCCTGGAGTGTAACAGGTTATGCAGATACGCAGTATTTT
>NA|TRBV11-3|NA|TRBJ1-2|16
CASSLGTTTDNYGYTF
TGTGCCAGCAGCTTAGGTACTACAACCGATAACTATGGCTACACCTTC
>NA|TRBV6-8|TRBD2|TRBJ2-3|18
CASSYSNGLAGVTDTQYF
TGTGCCAGCAGTTACTCGAACGGACTAGCGGGAGTCACAGATACGCAGTATTTT
>NA|TRBV9|TRBD2|TRBJ2-7|15
CASSVAGGPLYEQYF
TGTGCCAGCAGCGTAGCGGGAGGCCCTCTGTACGAGCAGTACTTC
>NA|TRBV5-4|TRBD1|TRBJ2-5|13
CASSRDRGETQYF
TGTGCCAGCAGCCGGGACAGGGGAGAGACCCAGTACTTC
>NA|TRBV25-1|NA|TRBJ1-6|14
CAAGGGNRNSPLHF
TGTGCCGCGGGGGGGGGAAATCGGAATTCACCCCTCCACTTT
>NA|TRBV13|TRBD1|TRBJ1-1|16
CASSLDTTGKLSGAFF
TGTGCCAGCAGCTTAGATACGACAGGGAAATTATCGGGAGCTTTCTTT
>NA|TRBV20-1|NA|TRBJ1-4|15
CSASAASSAYEKLFF
TGCAGTGCTAGTGCCGCTAGTTCGGCCTACGAAAAACTGTTTTTT
>NA|TRBV5-1|NA|TRBJ1-5|14
CASSFSGTDQPQHF
TGCGCCAGCAGCTTTTCAGGTACCGATCAGCCCCAGCATTTT
>NA|TRBV2|NA|TRBJ2-1|10
CASRVVWSVF
TGTGCCAGCAGGGTTGTGTGGTCGGTCTTC
>NA|TRBV5-6|NA|TRBJ1-5|14
CASSLGFGGQPQHF
TGTGCCAGCAGCTTGGGATTCGGAGGTCAGCCCCAGCATTTT
>NA|TRBV5-1|NA|TRBJ2-1|16
CASSFLTGREDNEQFF
TGCGCCAGCAGCTTTTTGACAGGGCGGGAGGACAATGAGCAGTTCTTC